Reported below is one T cell receptor beta chain. Repertoires were generated with immunoSEQ multiplex PCR, while TCRdb's copy carries only in-frame clones and drops some. The sample shows about 170,000 clones, 88% of them seen only once. Germline V lookup: CDR1 GTSNPN, CDR2 SVGIG (reference sequence). This CDR3 comprises 12 residues. V shed 0 bases and J 14 bases; nucleotides not matched to a gene: 4. The data were obtained in a study of control samples from healthy donors and cancer patients. What was sequenced was blood. The chain uses TRBV30 and TRBJ2-3; 11 nucleotides align to TRBD1. The sequence came from a young woman in good health. DNA for the CDR3: TGTGCCTGGAGTGTACCGGGGACAGGGGGGTATTTT. This translates into CAWSVPGTGGYF. The full variable domain, rest sourced from reference TRBV30 and TRBJ2-3, is SQTIHQWPATLVQPVGSPLSLECTVEGTSNPNLYWYRQAAGRGLQLLFYSVGIGQISSEVPQNLSASRPQDRQFILSSKKLLLSDSGFYLCAWSVPGTGGYFGPGTRLTVL.